The 31 T cell receptor beta chains below all came from one sample that was sequenced in a study of PD-L1 blockade in urothelial cancer. Profiling relied on immunoSEQ multiplex PCR, and the TCRdb table lists in-frame clones only, not all of them. The sample has approximately 100,000 clones, around 90% seen once. Described time point: pretreatment peripheral blood. Sample: PBMCs, taken around atezolizumab (anti-PD-L1) treatment. These receptor sequences come from a woman older than 75 with urothelial cancer.

This sequence joins TRBV28 and TRBJ2-7; 7 bases are a match to TRBD1. V was pared by 5 bases and J by 3 bases, with 1 base of the junction left unmatched. CDR3 length equals 12 residues. Germline CDR1 reads MDHEN; CDR2 reads SYDVKM. This CDR3 is CASSQGVYEQYF. In nucleotides, the CDR3 is TGTGCCAGCAGTCAGGGGGTCTACGAGCAGTACTTC.

This CDR3 reads CASGGGFAGAPSYEQYF. As DNA, the CDR3 is TGTGCCAGCGGGGGTGGTTTTGCGGGAGCCCCCTCCTACGAGCAGTACTTC. This rearrangement joins TRBV27 to TRBJ2-7; 7 nucleotides align to TRBD2. CDR1 and CDR2 (germline): MNHEY, SMNVEV (reference sequence). The CDR3 runs 17 residues. V shed 8 bases and J 0 bases; nucleotides not matched to a gene: 16.

This rearrangement joins TRBV6-1 to TRBJ2-3; the D gene is possibly TRBD2 (5 bases). CDR1 is MNHNS and CDR2 is SASEGT in the germline V gene. V lost 6 bases, J lost 1 base, and 8 bases lay in between. The CDR3 consists of 13 residues. CDR3 sequence: CASRAGGTDTQYF. The CDR3 region has the DNA TGTGCCAGCAGGGCCGGGGGCACAGATACGCAGTATTTT.

CDR3 nucleotide sequence: TGTGCCAGCAAGGAGGGCCAAGTGAACACTGAAGCTTTCTTT. Its translation: CASKEGQVNTEAFF. The chain carries TRBV11-1 and TRBJ1-1; no clear D. CDR3 length equals 14 residues. Germline V gene sequence: CDR1 SGHAT, CDR2 FQDESV (reference sequence). V lost 7 bases to trimming and J lost 0 bases, with 12 bases between them.

V usage is TRBV27 and J usage is TRBJ1-4; the match to TRBD1 covers 9 bases. Germline V gene lookup returns CDR1 MNHEY and CDR2 SMNVEV (reference sequence). The CDR3 loop spans 15 amino acids. The V and J ends lost 5 bases and 8 bases, in that order; junction bases with no gene match: 9. The CDR3 DNA reads as TGTGCCAGCAGTCCGTCCATCGGGACAGGGGAAAAACTGTTTTTT. Translation gives CASSPSIGTGEKLFF.

This chain uses TRBV7-3 with TRBJ2-6; TRBD1 matches at 7 bases. Germline CDR1 reads SGHTA; CDR2 reads FQGTGA. Unmatched junction bases numbered 8, after V lost 2 bases and J lost 4 bases. The CDR3 runs 17 residues. CDR3 nucleotide sequence: TGTGCCAGCAGCTTATCCCTTACAGGGGCCGGGGCCAACGTCCTGACTTTC. It translates to CASSLSLTGAGANVLTF. The entire variable domain, with the rest obtained from reference TRBV7-3 and TRBJ2-6, is as follows: GAGVSQTPSNKVTEKGKYVELRCDPISGHTALYWYRQSLGQGPEFLIYFQGTGAADDSGLPNDRFFAVRPEGSVSTLKIQRTERGDSAVYLCASSLSLTGAGANVLTFGAGSRLTVL.

This chain joins TRBV4-1 and TRBJ2-1; 7 bases fit TRBD1. Germline values: CDR1 MGHRA, CDR2 YSYEKL. V lost 1 base to trimming and J lost 9 bases; unmatched junction nucleotides: 3. The CDR3 has 13 residues. The CDR3 nucleotides read TGCGCCAGCAGCCAAGGAGGGGGCTTTGAGCAGTTCTTC. Its translation: CASSQGGGFEQFF.

The V call is TRBV30, the J call TRBJ1-1; tentatively, D is TRBD1 (6 bases). The CDR3 spans 13 residues. The V end lost 3 bases, the J end lost 1 base, and 9 bases lay between the germline ends. Germline V CDR1 and CDR2: GTSNPN, SVGIG (reference sequence). Here the CDR3 reads CAWRRTANTEAFF. For the CDR3, the DNA is TGTGCCTGGAGGCGGACAGCGAACACTGAAGCTTTCTTT. Complete variable domain (other parts from reference TRBV30 and TRBJ1-1): SQTIHQWPATLVQPVGSPLSLECTVEGTSNPNLYWYRQAAGRGLQLLFYSVGIGQISSEVPQNLSASRPQDRQFILSSKKLLLSDSGFYLCAWRRTANTEAFFGQGTRLTVV.

The rearrangement joins TRBV5-1 to TRBJ2-2, with 9 bases matching TRBD2. Germline V gives CDR1 SGHRS, CDR2 YFSETQ. J gave up 6 bases and V 3 bases, and 9 bases lay outside the gene matches. The CDR3 length is 16 residues. CDR3 protein: CASSSPGLARAGELFF. CDR3 DNA: TGCGCCAGCAGCTCACCGGGACTAGCCCGGGCCGGGGAGCTGTTTTTT.

This rearrangement joins TRBV30 to TRBJ1-1, with D possibly being TRBD1 (5 bases). This CDR3 spans 15 amino acids. The germline V gene encodes CDR1 GTSNPN and CDR2 SVGIG (reference sequence). Between the trimmed V and J ends, which lost 0 bases and 2 bases, there was a span of 13 bases. In nucleotides, the CDR3 is TGTGCCTGGAGTGTACTTGCAGGGCAAAACACTGAAGCTTTCTTT. As protein: CAWSVLAGQNTEAFF.

V and J are TRBV14 and TRBJ1-1; D is undetermined. The CDR3 runs to 12 residues. The V end was cut by 4 bases, the J end by 2 bases, with 5 bases between. The germline V gene encodes CDR1 SGHDN and CDR2 FVKESK. The CDR3 DNA reads as TGTGCCAGCAGCCGTCCAAACACTGAAGCTTTCTTT. Translation gives CASSRPNTEAFF.

The chain is built from TRBV6-5 and TRBJ2-2; 10 bases line up with TRBD2. V lost 2 bases, J lost 7 bases, and 7 bases stayed unmatched. Germline CDR1 MNHEY, CDR2 SVGAGI. The CDR3 has 16 residues. This CDR3 is CASSYRSGRAGGELFF. The CDR3 nucleotides are TGTGCCAGCAGTTACAGGAGCGGGAGGGCCGGCGGGGAGCTGTTTTTT.

This chain connects TRBV5-1 to TRBJ1-1; D unresolved. CDR1 is SGHRS, CDR2 YFSETQ, per germline. V shed 4 bases and J shed 8 bases, with 18 bases lying between them. This CDR3 has 14 residues. CDR3 loop: CASSGDGSLKEAFF. The CDR3, as DNA: TGCGCCAGCAGCGGAGACGGGAGCTTGAAGGAAGCTTTCTTT. The complete variable domain, with remaining parts taken from reference TRBV5-1 and TRBJ1-1, reads KAGVTQTPRYLIKTRGQQVTLSCSPISGHRSVSWYQQTPGQGLQFLFEYFSETQRNKGNFPGRFSGRQFSNSRSEMNVSTLELGDSALYLCASSGDGSLKEAFFGQGTRLTVV.

The V call is TRBV28, the J call TRBJ2-7; 7 nucleotides align to TRBD2. The CDR3 sequence is 15 residues long. Germline assignment: CDR1 MDHEN and CDR2 SYDVKM. V gave up 5 bases and J gave up 2 bases; unmatched junction bases: 9. DNA of the CDR3: TGTGCCAGCAGTGCGGGCGGGGGACCTACCTACGAGCAGTACTTC. Protein: CASSAGGGPTYEQYF.

This clone was detected only once. V and J are TRBV5-6 and TRBJ2-6; possible D gene TRBD2, 6 bases. Between the trimmed V and J ends, which lost 4 bases and 0 bases, there was a span of 17 bases. In germline, CDR1 is SGHDT, CDR2 YYEEEE. This CDR3 has 18 residues. CDR3 residues: CASSPLGPGDSGANVLTF. The CDR3 DNA is TGTGCCAGCAGCCCCCTCGGGCCGGGGGACTCTGGGGCCAACGTCCTGACTTTC.

The chain is built from TRBV12-5 and TRBJ2-3; no definite D call. The length of the CDR3 is 11 residues. Trimming removed 1 base at V and 6 bases at J, with 2 bases between. Germline V lookup: CDR1 LGHNT, CDR2 FRNRAP. CDR3 loop: CASGLADTQYF. The CDR3 region has the DNA TGTGCTAGTGGTTTGGCTGATACGCAGTATTTT.

This chain joins TRBV27 and TRBJ2-7, with TRBD2 matching over 11 bases. Germline V gene data show CDR1 as MNHEY and CDR2 as SMNVEV (reference sequence). The CDR3 totals 14 residues. The J segment lost 3 bases and the V segment lost 5 bases, leaving 3 bases of the junction unmatched. The CDR3, as DNA: TGTGCCAGCAGTCCGGGACTAGCGGACTACGAGCAGTACTTC. Protein product: CASSPGLADYEQYF.

A few counts support this clone. This chain uses TRBV6-6 with TRBJ2-7, with 9 bases lining up with TRBD1. The CDR3 is made up of 16 amino acids. Germline loops: CDR1 MNHNY, CDR2 SVGAGI (reference sequence). Trimming at V came to 1 base and at J to 2 bases, leaving 6 bases not matched to a gene. CDR3 sequence: CASSYLRQGVTYEQYF. The CDR3 nucleotides are TGTGCCAGCAGTTACTTGAGACAGGGGGTTACCTACGAGCAGTACTTC.

The DNA for the CDR3 is TGTGCCAGCAGCTTAGGGCACCGTGGTGCCGAGCAGTACTTC. Protein: CASSLGHRGAEQYF. V usage is TRBV7-9 and J usage is TRBJ2-7, with D unresolved. This CDR3 is 14 amino acids long. Between the trimmed V and J ends, which lost 1 base and 6 bases, there was a span of 13 bases. CDR1 and CDR2 (germline): SEHNR, FQNEAQ (reference sequence).

The CDR3 DNA reads TGTGCCAGTATGAGCATAAGGGGGAGCTACGAGCAGTACTTC. It codes for CASMSIRGSYEQYF. The chain recombines TRBV27 with TRBJ2-5, with D perhaps TRBD1 (6 bases). The tail of the sequence fits TRBJ2-7 better, so the J call may be wrong. There are 14 residues in the CDR3. Looked up from germline, CDR1 is MNHEY and CDR2 is SMNVEV (reference sequence).

J is TRBJ1-2 and V is TRBV5-4, with 10 bases lining up with TRBD1. This CDR3 spans 13 amino acids. Looked up from germline, CDR1 is SGHNT and CDR2 is YYREEE (reference sequence). With V trimmed by 4 bases and J by 5 bases, 2 bases remained unmatched. CDR3 sequence (DNA): TGTGCCAGCAGCCAGGGACAGGGGTATGGCTACACCTTC. It translates to CASSQGQGYGYTF. Full variable domain (remainder filled in from reference TRBV5-4 and TRBJ1-2): ETGVTQSPTHLIKTRGQQVTLRCSSQSGHNTVSWYQQALGQGPQFIFQYYREEENGRGNFPPRFSGLQFPNYSSELNVNALELDDSALYLCASSQGQGYGYTFGSGTRLTVV.

The chain links TRBV1 to TRBJ2-7; TRBD2, the table's D call, was not compared with the DNA. TRBV1 constitutes a pseudogene. The CDR3 has 12 amino acids. Here the CDR3 DNA reads TGCACCAGCAAGGACTCCTCCTACGAGCAGTACTTC. It yields the protein CTSKDSSYEQYF.

The chain uses TRBV18 and TRBJ1-1; 8 positions agree with TRBD1. Germline CDR1 and CDR2: KGHSH and LQKENI. V shed 3 bases, J shed 7 bases, and the junction held 10 bases outside the gene matches. CDR3 length: 15 amino acids. As DNA, the CDR3 is TGTGCCAGCTCACCGAGCGGGACAGGTGATGGTGAAGCTTTCTTT. Its translation is CASSPSGTGDGEAFF.

The rearrangement joins TRBV21-1 to TRBJ2-7; the table's D call, TRBD2, has no DNA check behind it. TRBV21-1 represents a pseudogene. CDR3 length equals 15 residues. The CDR3 nucleotides are TGTGCCAGCAGCAAACAGCTAGCGGAGAACTACGAGCAGTACTTC. Its translation: CASSKQLAENYEQYF.

This rearrangement joins TRBV6-5 to TRBJ2-1; 7 bases fit TRBD1. CDR3 length equals 13 residues. Per germline, CDR1 MNHEY and CDR2 SVGAGI. The V and J ends lost 6 bases and 10 bases, in that order; junction bases with no gene match: 9. CDR3 coding DNA: TGTGCCAGCAGACACAGGGGCCTGGGAGAGCAGTTCTTC. This translates into CASRHRGLGEQFF.

The chain uses TRBV7-3 and TRBJ2-3; 8 nucleotides align to TRBD2. The V segment lost 2 bases and the J segment 0 bases; nucleotides outside the gene matches: 1. The V gene's germline CDR1 is SGHTA and CDR2 FQGTGA. The CDR3 has 15 amino acids. Here the CDR3 DNA reads TGTGCCAGCAGCTTAGCTAGCGGGAGCACAGATACGCAGTATTTT. It encodes CASSLASGSTDTQYF.

The J gene is TRBJ2-1, the V gene TRBV6-1, with a tentative D call TRBD2 (6 bases). The germline gives CDR1 MNHNS, CDR2 SASEGT. This CDR3 spans 13 amino acids. Trimming left V 7 bases short and J 13 bases short, with 20 bases between. In DNA form, the CDR3 reads TGTGCCAGCACCTCCACCGACCTAGCGTACCAGTTCTTC. It codes for CASTSTDLAYQFF.

This clone is a singleton in its sample. The rearrangement uses TRBV19 and TRBJ1-5; weak D call: TRBD1 (5 bases). Deletions cut 4 bases from V and 1 base from J, with 5 bases between. Germline CDR1 reads LNHDA; CDR2 reads SQIVND (reference sequence). The CDR3 has 13 amino acids. The CDR3 sequence is CASSTGSNQPQHF. Written as DNA, the CDR3 is TGTGCCAGTAGTACAGGGAGCAATCAGCCCCAGCATTTT.

The V and J genes are TRBV10-3 and TRBJ2-7; TRBD2 aligns across 13 bases. V gave up 4 bases and J gave up 7 bases; unmatched junction bases: 1. The length of the CDR3 is 13 residues. Per germline, CDR1 ENHRY and CDR2 SYGVKD. The CDR3 loop reads CAISGTSGSEQYF. CDR3 nucleotides: TGTGCCATCAGTGGGACTAGCGGGAGTGAGCAGTACTTC.

This clone showed up just a few times. CDR3 region: CASSPPGQPQHF. The CDR3 DNA is TGTGCCAGCAGCCCCCCGGGTCAGCCCCAGCATTTT. J is TRBJ1-5 and V is TRBV7-9; D gene unclear. Germline V lookup: CDR1 SEHNR, CDR2 FQNEAQ (reference sequence). Trimming stripped 5 bases from V and 6 bases from J, with 8 bases between. The CDR3 has 12 amino acids.

This clone was seen once. The V and J genes are TRBV28 and TRBJ1-2; TRBD1 is a possible D gene (5 bases). The V end was cut by 5 bases, the J end by 5 bases, with 6 bases between. The CDR3 is 11 amino acids. Germline V gene sequence: CDR1 MDHEN, CDR2 SYDVKM. CDR3 nucleotides: TGTGCCAGCAGTAGGGGTTATGGCTACACCTTC. This codes for CASSRGYGYTF.